Here is one T cell receptor (beta chain) with its context. The data are from a study of blood T cell repertoires in COVID-19. As for the study in general: COVID-19 samples collected from the United States, Italy and Spain covered acute and convalescent phases.

Seattle's cohort entered during active infection and was followed longitudinally. Germline trimming cut 6 bases from V and 2 bases from J; bases unmatched to any gene: 1. The CDR3 spans 13 residues. The V gene's germline CDR1 is SEHNR and CDR2 FQNEAQ (reference sequence). Produced via immunoSEQ multiplex PCR; TCRdb's table is partial and in-frame only. The profile covers about 250,000 clones, with 84% appearing a single time and less than 20% taken by the ten largest. The rearrangement uses TRBV7-9 and TRBJ2-3; 8 bases align to TRBD2. This receptor was identified in a person between 65 and 80 years old with COVID-19, enrolled during active disease. Sequenced input: peripheral blood. This CDR3 reads CASRRGDTDTQYF. The CDR3 coding sequence is TGTGCCAGCAGGCGGGGGGACACAGATACGCAGTATTTT.